This T cell receptor beta chain came from a study of OX40 agonist ivuxolimab in advanced cancers. Study as a whole: Cohort: approximately 83% men, mean age approximately 66, aged roughly 20 to 79. There were three patients with partial responses, one having hepatocellular carcinoma and two cutaneous melanoma.

This CDR3 comprises 13 residues. V gave up 4 bases and J gave up 5 bases; unmatched junction bases: 2. The germline V gene encodes CDR1 SEHNR and CDR2 FQNEAQ (reference sequence). Study-wide results and caveats: Researchers did not establish what antigens the expanded peripheral T cells target. Low normalized T-cell clonal expansion was additionally recorded for some nonresponders.

Sequenced by immunoSEQ multiplex PCR; TCRdb stores in-frame clones only, minus some. The table shows about 64,000 clones, with approximately 88% occurring only once. About this clone: Its target is not known.

This TCR was recovered from an adult with an advanced solid tumor such as melanoma, head and neck, liver or kidney cancer. The sample was CD4+ or CD8+ T cells sorted from blood, taken in a trial of the OX40 agonist ivuxolimab. This chain uses TRBV7-9 with TRBJ1-2, with TRBD1 matching 9 bases. CDR3 sequence reads: CASSSTGGYGYTF. CDR3 nucleotides: TGTGCCAGCAGCTCGACAGGGGGGTATGGCTACACCTTC.